This T cell receptor beta chain was captured in a study of cytomegalovirus exposure and HLA in healthy donors. Using immunoSEQ multiplex PCR, the repertoire was profiled, and TCRdb retains in-frame clones only, with some absent. The sample has 150,000 or so clones, 84% seen once; the top ten hold roughly a tenth. This CDR3 region has 15 residues. CDR1 GTSNPN and CDR2 SVGIG come from the germline V gene (reference sequence). The J segment lost 2 bases and the V segment lost 0 bases, leaving 7 bases of the junction unmatched. This chain links TRBV30 with TRBJ2-7; 7 nucleotides match TRBD2. The sequence was collected from a young man in good health and CMV-seropositive. The sequenced sample was PBMCs. CDR3 in DNA: TGTGCCTGGAGTGTTCCGACTAGCCTAGCCTACGAGCAGTACTTC. As protein: CAWSVPTSLAYEQYF. Full variable domain (rest looked up from reference TRBV30 and TRBJ2-7): SQTIHQWPATLVQPVGSPLSLECTVEGTSNPNLYWYRQAAGRGLQLLFYSVGIGQISSEVPQNLSASRPQDRQFILSSKKLLLSDSGFYLCAWSVPTSLAYEQYFGPGTRLTVT.